This TCR beta chain emerged from a study of T-cell memory formation after mild COVID-19. Study at large: TCR clusters showed largely donor specificity. General study points: Clones that got smaller from day 15 to 85 had even CD4/CD8, while clones growing later tipped toward CD4+. Nothing showed for sure that second-wave clones peaking on day 37 were SARS-CoV-2 specific.

This clonotype was seen more than once but under ten times. Its target is not known. V lost 5 bases to trimming and J lost 1 base, with 23 bases between them. Germline values: CDR1 KGHSH, CDR2 LQKENI. This CDR3 is built from 18 residues. Constant-segment primers and 5'RACE yielded cDNA libraries for TCR alpha and TCR beta, each carrying sample barcodes and UMIs. TCRdb reprocessed the 5' RACE reads with MiXCR, giving one entry per CDR3 protein. The data contain under 600,000 distinct CDR3 sequences, less than 25% of them singletons. The gene calls are TRBV18 and TRBJ2-5; perhaps TRBD2 as D (6 bases). The source is an adult woman who had mild COVID-19 (a few samples of this study predate the infection). Cell type and time point are not known. The sample consisted of PBMCs or a T cell subset sorted from them (not recorded which). Here the CDR3 reads CASSSPRMSGLRQETQYF. DNA of the CDR3: TGTGCCAGCTCATCCCCCCGGATGAGCGGACTACGCCAAGAGACCCAGTACTTC.